A selection of T cell receptor beta chains follows, all from one sample in a study of early T cells in non-severe SARS-CoV-2 infection. TCRdb fed the 5' RACE reads into MiXCR, producing one record per CDR3 protein. The sample holds around 60,000 distinct CDR3 sequences; approximately 11% are singletons and the top ten take about 9.7%. Sequencing used whole blood. The receptors come from an adult who was a healthcare worker with PCR-confirmed SARS-CoV-2 infection or an uninfected control (not recorded which). CDR3s include the opening cysteine and the closing phenylalanine or tryptophan. The D gene is left open where the match is weak. Clone sizes are given selectively: once, few, many, or a class where the clone is expanded.

d_gene: TRBD1; abundance: -; v_gene: TRBV5-4; j_gene: TRBJ1-2; CDR3nt: TGTGCCAGCAGCCCGGACAGGGGGCCCGGCTATGGCTACACCTTC; CDR3aa: CASSPDRGPGYGYTF
d_gene: TRBD1; abundance: -; v_gene: TRBV29-1; j_gene: TRBJ1-1; CDR3nt: TGCAGCGCCTCAGGGGGCTTGGCTGAAGCTTTCTTT; CDR3aa: CSASGGLAEAFF
d_gene: TRBD1; abundance: -; v_gene: TRBV20-1; j_gene: TRBJ1-5; CDR3nt: TGCAGTGCTAGGGGACAGTCTAATCAGCCCCAGCATTTT; CDR3aa: CSARGQSNQPQHF
d_gene: -; abundance: many; v_gene: TRBV23-1; j_gene: TRBJ2-2; CDR3nt: TGCGCCAGCAGTCAATCGGAACCAACGAGCACCGGGGAGCTGTTTTTT; CDR3aa: CASSQSEPTSTGELFF
d_gene: -; abundance: many; v_gene: TRBV30; j_gene: TRBJ1-1; CDR3nt: TGTGCCTGGAGTGTACTAGGGGGCACTGAAGCTTTCTTT; CDR3aa: CAWSVLGGTEAFF
d_gene: TRBD1; abundance: -; v_gene: TRBV20-1; j_gene: TRBJ1-2; CDR3nt: TGCAGTGCTGGAGGACAGGCCCACTATGGCTACACCTTC; CDR3aa: CSAGGQAHYGYTF
d_gene: TRBD2; abundance: many; v_gene: TRBV29-1; j_gene: TRBJ2-7; CDR3nt: TGCAGCGTTGAAGTCGGGGGGAGGACCTACGAGCAGTACTTC; CDR3aa: CSVEVGGRTYEQYF
d_gene: -; abundance: -; v_gene: TRBV3-1; j_gene: TRBJ2-7; CDR3nt: TGTGCCAGCAGCCAAGATGTGGTCAGCTCCTACGAGCAGTACTTC; CDR3aa: CASSQDVVSSYEQYF
d_gene: -; abundance: -; v_gene: TRBV6-8; j_gene: TRBJ2-1; CDR3nt: TGTGCCAGCAAACCCGTTAAGGCGGGGCGTTACAATGAGCAGTTCTTC; CDR3aa: CASKPVKAGRYNEQFF
d_gene: -; abundance: -; v_gene: TRBV5-5; j_gene: TRBJ1-1; CDR3nt: TGTGCCAGCAGCTTTGGACCGAACACTGAAGCTTTCTTT; CDR3aa: CASSFGPNTEAFF
d_gene: -; abundance: -; v_gene: TRBV19; j_gene: TRBJ2-2; CDR3nt: TGTGCCAGTAGTATTAGCGGCGCGGGCACCGGGGAGCTGTTTTTT; CDR3aa: CASSISGAGTGELFF
d_gene: -; abundance: many; v_gene: TRBV10-3; j_gene: TRBJ2-3; CDR3nt: TGTGCCATCAGCGCGGACAGCACAGATACGCAGTATTTT; CDR3aa: CAISADSTDTQYF
d_gene: -; abundance: many; v_gene: TRBV6-2/TRBV6-3; j_gene: TRBJ2-1; CDR3nt: TGTGCCAGTCAAACGTCCCGGGACACCCGTCCCTACAATGAGCAGTTCTTC; CDR3aa: CASQTSRDTRPYNEQFF
d_gene: TRBD1; abundance: few; v_gene: TRBV5-1; j_gene: TRBJ1-3; CDR3nt: TGCGCCAGCAGCCCCCGGACAGGGGACGGAAACACCATATATTTT; CDR3aa: CASSPRTGDGNTIYF
d_gene: -; abundance: few; v_gene: TRBV12-3/TRBV12-4; j_gene: TRBJ1-2; CDR3nt: TGTGCCAGCAGTTTAGCGGAGGGTGGCTACACCTTC; CDR3aa: CASSLAEGGYTF
d_gene: -; abundance: many; v_gene: TRBV27; j_gene: TRBJ2-7; CDR3nt: TGTGCCAGCAGTTTATCTGCGGGGCACGAGCAGTACTTC; CDR3aa: CASSLSAGHEQYF
d_gene: -; abundance: -; v_gene: TRBV14; j_gene: TRBJ2-5; CDR3nt: TGTGCCAGCAGCCCAATACAACTTGGATCCCAAGAGACCCAGTACTTC; CDR3aa: CASSPIQLGSQETQYF
d_gene: -; abundance: -; v_gene: TRBV20-1; j_gene: TRBJ2-7; CDR3nt: TGCAGTGCTAGAGATTATAGCCGGGTATCCTACGAGCAGTACTTC; CDR3aa: CSARDYSRVSYEQYF
d_gene: TRBD1; abundance: few; v_gene: TRBV5-5; j_gene: TRBJ2-5; CDR3nt: TGTGCCAGCAGCGGAATTACAGGGGGAGAGACCCAGTACTTC; CDR3aa: CASSGITGGETQYF
d_gene: -; abundance: -; v_gene: TRBV11-1; j_gene: TRBJ2-3; CDR3nt: TGTGCCAGCAGCCTGAGGACCACAGATACGCAGTATTTT; CDR3aa: CASSLRTTDTQYF
d_gene: -; abundance: many; v_gene: TRBV27; j_gene: TRBJ2-2; CDR3nt: TGTGCCAGCAGTTCCTTCTCCCGGGCTAGGAACACCGGGGAGCTGTTTTTT; CDR3aa: CASSSFSRARNTGELFF
d_gene: TRBD1; abundance: -; v_gene: TRBV18; j_gene: TRBJ1-2; CDR3nt: TGTGCCAGCTCATCAGACAGGGCAGGCGGCTACACCTTC; CDR3aa: CASSSDRAGGYTF
d_gene: -; abundance: few; v_gene: TRBV7-8; j_gene: TRBJ2-5; CDR3nt: TGTGCCAGCAGCTTTAAAGAGACCCAGTACTTC; CDR3aa: CASSFKETQYF
d_gene: -; abundance: -; v_gene: TRBV2; j_gene: TRBJ2-3; CDR3nt: TGTGCCAGCATTTGGGGCCGCCGCACAGATACGCAGTATTTT; CDR3aa: CASIWGRRTDTQYF
d_gene: -; abundance: few; v_gene: TRBV20-1; j_gene: TRBJ2-3; CDR3nt: TGCAGTGCTAGAGATCGATACAGGGTCGCAGATACGCAGTATTTT; CDR3aa: CSARDRYRVADTQYF
d_gene: -; abundance: many; v_gene: TRBV5-4; j_gene: TRBJ1-2; CDR3nt: TGTGCCAGCAGCTTGGGTCCGGGGGGCGGCAATGGCTACACCTTC; CDR3aa: CASSLGPGGGNGYTF
d_gene: -; abundance: -; v_gene: TRBV19; j_gene: TRBJ1-5; CDR3nt: TGTGCCAGTAGTATTCGACCGAACAATCAGCCCCAGCATTTT; CDR3aa: CASSIRPNNQPQHF
d_gene: -; abundance: many; v_gene: TRBV5-6; j_gene: TRBJ1-2; CDR3nt: TGTGCCAGCAGCTTGGGTGGTAGCTATGGCTACACCTTC; CDR3aa: CASSLGGSYGYTF
d_gene: TRBD1; abundance: -; v_gene: TRBV5-1; j_gene: TRBJ1-2; CDR3nt: TGCGCCAGCAGCTCCCGACAGGGTACGGGTGGCTACACCTTC; CDR3aa: CASSSRQGTGGYTF
d_gene: TRBD1; abundance: -; v_gene: TRBV19; j_gene: TRBJ1-4; CDR3nt: TGTGCCAGTAGTATGGAGACAGGGCTTAATGAAAAACTGTTTTTT; CDR3aa: CASSMETGLNEKLFF
d_gene: -; abundance: many; v_gene: TRBV29-1; j_gene: TRBJ1-4; CDR3nt: TGCAGCGCTCAAATAACAACTAATGAAAAACTGTTTTTT; CDR3aa: CSAQITTNEKLFF
d_gene: -; abundance: many; v_gene: TRBV28; j_gene: TRBJ2-1; CDR3nt: TGTGCCAGCAGTGAGACCGGAGCACCGACACGCAATGAGCAGTTCTTC; CDR3aa: CASSETGAPTRNEQFF
d_gene: -; abundance: few; v_gene: TRBV20-1; j_gene: TRBJ2-5; CDR3nt: TGCAGTGCGTTTTTGGGGGGCTTAGAGACCCAGTACTTC; CDR3aa: CSAFLGGLETQYF
d_gene: TRBD2; abundance: -; v_gene: TRBV20-1; j_gene: TRBJ2-3; CDR3nt: TGCAGTGCTGCCCCCCTGGCGGGGGGAATAGATACGCAGTATTTT; CDR3aa: CSAAPLAGGIDTQYF
d_gene: -; abundance: -; v_gene: TRBV5-1; j_gene: TRBJ2-7; CDR3nt: TGCGTCAGCAGCTCCGGGGACCGATCACGAACCTACGAGCAGTACTTC; CDR3aa: CVSSSGDRSRTYEQYF
d_gene: -; abundance: many; v_gene: TRBV12-3/TRBV12-4; j_gene: TRBJ1-1; CDR3nt: TGTGCCAGCAGTTTAGTTAGGGGGAGGAACACTGAAGCTTTCTTT; CDR3aa: CASSLVRGRNTEAFF
d_gene: TRBD1; abundance: many; v_gene: TRBV7-2; j_gene: TRBJ1-2; CDR3nt: TGTGCCAGCAGCCGTCGGGACAGCGGGCGAGGCTACACCTTC; CDR3aa: CASSRRDSGRGYTF